A selection of T cell receptor beta chains follows, all from one sample in a study of CD4 and CD8 cells across lung adenocarcinoma regions. One entry per CDR3 protein results from TCRdb running MiXCR on the PCR reads. This sample has 12,000 or so distinct CDR3 sequences, with 40% to 50% found just once. Material: CD8+ T cells from the margin of a lung tumor. These receptors were obtained from a female donor with lung adenocarcinoma. The CD4 and CD8 labels of this study may be unreliable. Both conserved end residues are part of each CDR3. Some rows mark clone size as missing; the rest say once, few, many or name a class of expanded clone.

>-|TRBJ2-3|TRBV6-1
CASGPGGRDQETQYF
>-|TRBJ1-1|TRBV4-1
CASSLQTTGEGTEAFF
>-|TRBJ2-3|TRBV7-2
CASSLTGGYTETQYF
>many|TRBJ1-2|TRBV6-5
CASSFGTGASYGYTF
>many|TRBJ2-3|TRBV25-1
CASSKPGTRHPPDTQYF
>-|TRBJ1-3|TRBV11-3
CASSATGGPSGNTIYF
>many|TRBJ1-5|TRBV6-1
CASREDGPNQPQHF
>medium-sized|TRBJ2-1|TRBV10-3
CAIRLAAYNEQFF
>few|TRBJ2-5|TRBV14
CASSPTGLETQYF
>many|TRBJ1-6|TRBV6-1
CASSEERASPLHF
>medium-sized|TRBJ2-7|TRBV6-1
CASRLLAGGSYEQYF
>once|TRBJ2-1|TRBV6-1
CASSRNFEGIGADKQFF
>-|TRBJ2-1|TRBV27
CASSLRGNEQFF
>-|TRBJ2-4|TRBV27
CASRLSGANSYNEQYF
>-|TRBJ2-1|TRBV6-1
CASRTGTSKEQFF
>-|TRBJ2-1|TRBV6-1
CASQLAAGREQFF
>medium-sized|TRBJ2-1|TRBV6-5
CASSPRGSADEQFF
>medium-sized|TRBJ2-3|TRBV6-5
CASSYNRLVGTDTQYF
>-|TRBJ2-3|TRBV7-2
CASSSSGGGAKNIQYF
>-|TRBJ2-5|TRBV6-5
CASSYSPGGAETQYF
>many|TRBJ2-2|TRBV27
CASSSLVARDTGELFF
>few|TRBJ2-1|TRBV4-1
CASSQILAGGYNEQFF
>-|TRBJ2-3|TRBV10-3
CAIRRRGRTDTQYF
>-|-|TRBV11-2
CASSRLSAGPFREQYF
>few|TRBJ2-7|TRBV7-6
CASSNQGGYEQYF
>medium-sized|TRBJ2-3|TRBV6-1
CASSKRADTQYF
>-|-|TRBV10-3
CATPGGRSWHYEQYF
>-|TRBJ2-1|TRBV6-1
CASSQAVSTNEQYF
>-|TRBJ2-1|TRBV11-2
CASSIDRVKNEQFF
>-|TRBJ2-3|TRBV20-1
CSAGSWGGTDTQYF
>-|TRBJ2-2|TRBV27
CASTKQGFRTGAQFF
>-|TRBJ2-3|TRBV20-1
CSARTGGGDTQYF
>-|TRBJ2-5|TRBV27
CASANRVEETQYF
>many|TRBJ1-1|TRBV6-1
CASSELGTEAFF
>-|TRBJ1-1|TRBV6-4
CASSSSPGNTEAFF
>-|TRBJ2-1|TRBV27
CASSSRLAGGTHEQFF
>-|-|TRBV6-1
CASSEFRGGLNEQYF
>medium-sized|TRBJ2-1|TRBV4-1
CASSQGQGRGAHNEQFF
>-|TRBJ2-4|TRBV10-1
CASRGLTAKNMQYF
>-|TRBJ2-5|TRBV27
CAGSGRVDQETQYF
>medium-sized|-|TRBV6-5
CASSPSWGQGNEQYF
>many|TRBJ1-6|TRBV6-1
CASSDHRVDSPLHF
>few|TRBJ2-3|TRBV12-3/TRBV12-4
CASSLYPPGGGTDTQYF
>many|TRBJ1-5|TRBV6-1
CASSGHTGGNQPQHF
>few|TRBJ1-3|TRBV3-1
CASSQEANTGNTIYF
>-|TRBJ1-4|TRBV4-1
CASSQGTGEEKLFF
>-|TRBJ1-2|TRBV6-1
CASSEWGATGYTF
>large|TRBJ2-5|TRBV6-5
CASGGPGGEETQYF
>medium-sized|-|TRBV6-5
CASSYSSGGADNEQYF
>-|TRBJ2-5|TRBV10-1
CASTGYSDTQYF
>few|TRBJ2-2|TRBV11-2
CASRQRGGTRVGELFF
>-|TRBJ1-2|TRBV12-3/TRBV12-4
CASRRAGGTNYGYTF
>-|TRBJ2-1|TRBV6-5
CASSYSVGGVGGGGGGTQFF
>many|TRBJ2-5|TRBV4-1
CASSQDTGLAGGQETQYF
>medium-sized|TRBJ1-2|TRBV27
CASSLRRGGGSYGYTF
>-|TRBJ2-4|TRBV6-1
CAGSEGGEREIQYF
>medium-sized|TRBJ2-2|TRBV27
CASSFAARDSGHISTGELFF
>-|-|TRBV7-3
CASSLTSSGMGTGTQYF
>once|TRBJ2-6|TRBV10-2
CASRGEPGTQYF
>-|TRBJ2-2|TRBV5-4
CASSSTVTGELFF